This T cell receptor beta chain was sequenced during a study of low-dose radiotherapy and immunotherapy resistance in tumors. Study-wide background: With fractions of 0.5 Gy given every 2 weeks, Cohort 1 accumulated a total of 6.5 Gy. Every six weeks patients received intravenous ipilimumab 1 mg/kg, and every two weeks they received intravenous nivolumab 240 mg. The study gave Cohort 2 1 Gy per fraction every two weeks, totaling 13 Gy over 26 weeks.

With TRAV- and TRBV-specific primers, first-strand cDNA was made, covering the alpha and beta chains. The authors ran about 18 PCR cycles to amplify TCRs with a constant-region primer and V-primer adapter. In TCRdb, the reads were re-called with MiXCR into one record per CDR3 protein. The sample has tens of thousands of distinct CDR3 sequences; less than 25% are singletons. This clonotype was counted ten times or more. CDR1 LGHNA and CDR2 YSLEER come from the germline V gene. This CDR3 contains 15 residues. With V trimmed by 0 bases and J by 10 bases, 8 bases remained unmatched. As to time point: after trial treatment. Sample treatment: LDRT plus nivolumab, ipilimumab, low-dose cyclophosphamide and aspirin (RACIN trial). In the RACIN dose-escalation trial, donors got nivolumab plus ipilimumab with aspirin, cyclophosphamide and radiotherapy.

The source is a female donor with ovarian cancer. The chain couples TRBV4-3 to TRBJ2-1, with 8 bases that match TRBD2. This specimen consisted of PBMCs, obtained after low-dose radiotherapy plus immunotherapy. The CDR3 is CASSQEGKREYEQFF. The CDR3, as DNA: TGCGCCAGCAGCCAAGAAGGGAAGCGGGAGTACGAGCAGTTCTTC.